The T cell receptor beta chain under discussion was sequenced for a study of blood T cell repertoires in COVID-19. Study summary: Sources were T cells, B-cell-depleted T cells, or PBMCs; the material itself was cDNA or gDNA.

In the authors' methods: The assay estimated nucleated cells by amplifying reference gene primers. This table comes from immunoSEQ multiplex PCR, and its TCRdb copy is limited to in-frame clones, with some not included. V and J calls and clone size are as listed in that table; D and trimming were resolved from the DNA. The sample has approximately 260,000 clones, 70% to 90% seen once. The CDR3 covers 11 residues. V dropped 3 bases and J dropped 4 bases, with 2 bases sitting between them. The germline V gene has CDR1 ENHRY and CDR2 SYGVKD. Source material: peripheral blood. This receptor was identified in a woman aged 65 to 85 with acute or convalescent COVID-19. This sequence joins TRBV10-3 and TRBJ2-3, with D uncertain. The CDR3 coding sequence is TGTGCCATCAGTGACGCAGATACGCAGTATTTT. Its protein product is CAISDADTQYF.